Detailed here is one TCR beta chain. Antigen: not known. The CDR3 totals 17 residues. Trimming at V came to 3 bases and at J to 10 bases, leaving 16 bases not matched to a gene. Germline V gene data show CDR1 as SEHNR and CDR2 as FQNEAQ (reference sequence). The authors ran the immunoSEQ assay, v3.0, at survey level. Each sample had sequencing targeting about 40,000-50,000 T-cell genomes. This table comes from immunoSEQ multiplex PCR, and its TCRdb copy is limited to in-frame clones, with some not included. The sample holds around 21,000 clones, more than 70% seen once. These data are taken from a study of long-term antiretroviral therapy in people with HIV. On the study more broadly: A decade or so separates the oldest specimens from the later 2015 immediate-ART recommendation.

Broader study findings: HIV repertoires showed narrower CDR3 length ranges than controls. Collection spanned 2004 to 2017; ART regimens may be less effective than current ones.

The sample in question was unsorted PBMCs, obtained at the start of antiretroviral therapy. V gene TRBV7-9 combines with J gene TRBJ1-4, with 8 bases matching TRBD1. The sequence came from a man in his fifties with HIV. CDR3 region: CASSFWSLGTGGGKLFF. CDR3 DNA sequence: TGTGCCAGCAGCTTTTGGAGCCTCGGGACAGGTGGTGGAAAACTGTTTTTT. Combining the CDR3 with reference TRBV7-9 and TRBJ1-4 gives the whole variable domain DTGVSQNPRHKITKRGQNVTFRCDPISEHNRLYWYRQTLGQGPEFLTYFQNEAQLEKSRLLSDRFSAERPKGSFSTLEIQRTEQGDSAMYLCASSFWSLGTGGGKLFFGSGTQLSVL.